The entry below describes one TCR beta chain. This specimen belongs to a study of OX40 agonist ivuxolimab in advanced cancers. The repertoire was sequenced with immunoSEQ multiplex PCR; TCRdb's copy has only in-frame clones and lacks some. There are around 60,000 clones in the sample; approximately 92% occur only once, and approximately 12% lies in the top ten. The CDR3 loop spans 11 amino acids. Between the trimmed V and J ends, which lost 6 bases and 5 bases, there was a span of 7 bases. Germline assignment: CDR1 SNHLY and CDR2 FYNNEI. The receptor's source is an adult with an advanced solid tumor such as melanoma, head and neck, liver or kidney cancer. J is TRBJ1-1 and V is TRBV2; D is unclear. This material consisted of CD4+ or CD8+ T cells sorted from blood, taken in a trial of the OX40 agonist ivuxolimab. The CDR3 DNA reads TGTGCCAGCAGGGGTCGGACTGAAGCTTTCTTT. It specifies CASRGRTEAFF.